This T cell receptor (beta chain) was observed in a study of blood T cell repertoires in COVID-19. Produced via immunoSEQ multiplex PCR; TCRdb's table is partial and in-frame only. Of 300,000 to 400,000 clones listed, approximately 88% are singletons. CDR1 is SGHAT, CDR2 FQNNGV, per germline. This CDR3 has 14 residues. V lost 5 bases and J lost 6; bases outside the gene matches: 8. The sequenced sample consisted of peripheral blood. The TCR comes from a man in his thirties or forties with COVID-19, enrolled during active disease. This chain links TRBV11-2 with TRBJ2-7; 9 nucleotides agree with TRBD1. This CDR3 reads CASSVPGTGFEQYF. The CDR3 bases are TGTGCCAGCAGCGTACCCGGGACAGGGTTCGAGCAGTACTTC.